A single sample gave rise to the 10 T cell receptor beta chains below, sequenced in a study of blood T cell repertoires in COVID-19. This table comes from immunoSEQ multiplex PCR, and its TCRdb copy is limited to in-frame clones, with some not included. This sample has 180,000 or so clones, with about three quarters found just once. The specimen was peripheral blood. The receptors stem from a woman older than 75 with COVID-19, enrolled during active disease.

The chain has TRBV19 and TRBJ1-5, with 7 bases lining up with TRBD1. V lost 3 bases to trimming and J lost 3 bases; unmatched junction nucleotides: 5. The CDR3 covers 15 residues. The germline CDR1 and CDR2 sequences are LNHDA and SQIVND (reference sequence). The CDR3 nucleotides are TGTGCCAGTAGTATGAACAGGGGTGTCAATCAGCCCCAGCATTTT. Translated: CASSMNRGVNQPQHF.

The gene calls are TRBV5-4 and TRBJ2-7; D possibly corresponds to TRBD1 (7 bases). V was shortened by 4 bases and J by 3 bases, with 14 bases between the two germline ends. This CDR3 is built from 14 residues. Germline CDR1 SGHNT, CDR2 YYREEE (reference sequence). CDR3 sequence reads: CASSTGDSFYEQYF. DNA for the CDR3: TGTGCCAGCAGCACGGGGGACAGTTTCTACGAGCAGTACTTC.

The chain employs TRBV6-4 and TRBJ2-7; D is possibly TRBD1 (6 bases). V dropped 3 bases and J dropped 4 bases, with 13 bases sitting between them. The CDR3 is 14 amino acids. Germline CDR1 is MRHNA and CDR2 is SNTAGT. Written as DNA, the CDR3 is TGTGCCAGCAGTGAGGAACTGGACAGTTACGAGCAGTACTTC. This sequence encodes CASSEELDSYEQYF.

This sequence joins TRBV5-4 and TRBJ1-2; the D is unclear. The CDR3 is 13 residues long. V was clipped by 4 bases and J by 8 bases, with 15 bases between them. From germline, CDR1 is SGHNT and CDR2 YYREEE (reference sequence). The CDR3 reads CASSPHSPEGYTF. The CDR3 nucleotides are TGTGCCAGCAGCCCACATAGCCCAGAGGGCTACACCTTC.

The rearrangement uses TRBV5-1 and TRBJ2-7; D may be TRBD1 (6 bases). The V and J ends lost 4 bases and 3 bases respectively, with 17 bases between them. The CDR3 runs 15 residues. Germline CDR1 is SGHRS and CDR2 is YFSETQ. CDR3 residues: CASSPVRGIGYEQYF. CDR3 nucleotide sequence: TGCGCCAGCAGCCCGGTCAGGGGTATCGGCTACGAGCAGTACTTC.

This sequence joins TRBV6-1 and TRBJ1-2; a possible D gene is TRBD1 (5 bases). The CDR3 length is 15 residues. V was cut by 1 base and J by 4 bases, with 13 bases left in between. Germline values: CDR1 MNHNS, CDR2 SASEGT. CDR3 loop: CASSEVRGETYGYTF. CDR3 sequence (DNA): TGTGCCAGCAGTGAAGTACGGGGGGAGACCTATGGCTACACCTTC.

The gene calls are TRBV5-6 and TRBJ1-1; D not resolved. Trimming stripped 1 base from V and 6 bases from J, with 4 bases between. Looked up from germline, CDR1 is SGHDT and CDR2 is YYEEEE. This CDR3 is 11 amino acids long. In nucleotides, the CDR3 is TGTGCCAGCAGCTTGTTCTCTGAAGCTTTCTTT. It yields the protein CASSLFSEAFF.

This clone was counted between two and nine times. V gene TRBV9 combines with J gene TRBJ2-3; TRBD2 matches 9 bases. The CDR3 runs 15 residues. V was pared by 4 bases and J by 1 base, with 4 bases of the junction left unmatched. Germline V gives CDR1 SGDLS, CDR2 YYNGEE. The CDR3 DNA is TGTGCCAGCAGCTTCTCTAGCGGGGGCACAGATACGCAGTATTTT. It encodes CASSFSSGGTDTQYF.

The chain combines TRBV28 with TRBJ1-5, with D tentatively TRBD1 (5 bases). V lost 5 bases, J lost 8 bases, and 19 bases lay in between. Germline lookup yields CDR1 MDHEN and CDR2 SYDVKM. This CDR3 contains 15 residues. This chain's CDR3 is CASSPRTFRSEPQHF. In DNA form, the CDR3 reads TGTGCCAGCAGTCCGCGGACATTTCGGTCAGAGCCCCAGCATTTT.

The chain couples TRBV27 to TRBJ2-1, with D possibly being TRBD1 (6 bases). From germline, CDR1 is MNHEY and CDR2 SMNVEV (reference sequence). This CDR3 comprises 15 residues. V gave up 2 bases and J gave up 7 bases, with 15 bases separating them. CDR3 nucleotide sequence: TGTGCCAGCAGTTTAAACAGGGTAACTGGGAATGAGCAGTTCTTC. It is translated as CASSLNRVTGNEQFF.